The source of this T cell receptor (beta chain) is a study of cytomegalovirus exposure and HLA in healthy donors. Regarding the study as a whole: Accounts indicate the classifier identified cytomegalovirus status with strong specificity and sensitivity.

Of note for this clone: As yet, its antigen is unknown. One end of the junction varies from germline; a read error may be responsible.

Some clones are missing from TCRdb's copy, which holds only in-frame ones; the method was immunoSEQ multiplex PCR. Here the sample spans over 100,000 clones, just under 95% being singletons. This receptor was obtained from a woman aged 18-29 years in good health and CMV-seronegative. Source material: PBMCs.

The CDR3 spells CASSKDRTQGLDF. DNA for the CDR3: TGTGCCAGCAGCAAAGACAGGACCCAAGGACTCGACTTC. This sequence joins TRBV9 and TRBJ1-2; D possibly corresponds to TRBD1 (6 bases). The CDR3 extends over 13 amino acids. CDR1 is SGDLS and CDR2 is YYNGEE in the germline V gene.